A selection of T cell receptor beta chains follows, all from one sample in a study of memory CD8 T cells in hepatitis C reinfection. Repertoires were generated with immunoSEQ multiplex PCR, while TCRdb's copy carries only in-frame clones and drops some. This sample has approximately 46,000 clones, with 80% to 90% found just once. Material: naive CD8+ T cells sorted from blood. The receptors were sampled from a man aged 18-30 years with hepatitis C virus infection. The CDR3 runs from the conserved cysteine through the conserved F or W. D genes are given only for firm matches. Size values are once, few and many counts, or a class for expanded clones, and some rows have none.

d_call: NA
j_call: TRBJ2-4
v_call: TRBV29-1
cdr3_length: 11
clone_size: NA
cdr3_nt: TGCAGCGTTGTACAGGACAACATTCAGTACTTC
cdr3_aa: CSVVQDNIQYF

d_call: TRBD1
j_call: TRBJ2-3
v_call: TRBV13
cdr3_length: 15
clone_size: once
cdr3_nt: TGTGCCAGCAGCTTAGGGGGACAGCGCACAGATACGCAGTATTTT
cdr3_aa: CASSLGGQRTDTQYF

d_call: NA
j_call: TRBJ2-4
v_call: TRBV4-3
cdr3_length: 15
clone_size: NA
cdr3_nt: TGCGCCAGCAGCCAGGCTGAACTAGCTGGAAACATTCAGTACTTC
cdr3_aa: CASSQAELAGNIQYF

d_call: NA
j_call: TRBJ2-3
v_call: TRBV18
cdr3_length: 14
clone_size: NA
cdr3_nt: TGTGCCAGCTCACCATCCGCGGGTGTGGATACGCAGTATTTT
cdr3_aa: CASSPSAGVDTQYF

d_call: TRBD2
j_call: TRBJ2-1
v_call: TRBV29-1
cdr3_length: 12
clone_size: once
cdr3_nt: TGCAGAGCTGGGCGGGGGGCGTATGAGCAGTTCTTC
cdr3_aa: CRAGRGAYEQFF

d_call: NA
j_call: TRBJ1-2
v_call: TRBV5-8
cdr3_length: 13
clone_size: NA
cdr3_nt: TGTGCCAGCAGCTTGGTTCAGGAGGCTGGCTACACCTTC
cdr3_aa: CASSLVQEAGYTF

d_call: TRBD2
j_call: TRBJ2-3
v_call: TRBV19
cdr3_length: 14
clone_size: NA
cdr3_nt: TGTGCCAGTAGACTAGCGGGGGGCCCGGATACGCAGTATTTT
cdr3_aa: CASRLAGGPDTQYF

d_call: NA
j_call: TRBJ2-2
v_call: TRBV7-6
cdr3_length: 13
clone_size: NA
cdr3_nt: TGTGCCAGCAGCCAAGCAGGGGAAGGGGAGCTGTTTTTT
cdr3_aa: CASSQAGEGELFF

d_call: TRBD2
j_call: TRBJ2-3
v_call: TRBV14
cdr3_length: 15
clone_size: NA
cdr3_nt: TGTGCCAGCAGCCCCTTGGGGGGGAGCACAGATACGCAGTATTTT
cdr3_aa: CASSPLGGSTDTQYF

d_call: NA
j_call: TRBJ1-1
v_call: TRBV5-1
cdr3_length: 15
clone_size: once
cdr3_nt: TGCGCCAGCAGCTTGGAACCGGGTTTCAACACTGAAGCTTTCTTT
cdr3_aa: CASSLEPGFNTEAFF

d_call: TRBD2
j_call: TRBJ2-5
v_call: TRBV5-6
cdr3_length: 15
clone_size: once
cdr3_nt: TGTGCCAGCAGCTTGACCATGGGACTAGCGGAGACCCAGTACTTC
cdr3_aa: CASSLTMGLAETQYF

d_call: TRBD2
j_call: TRBJ2-2
v_call: TRBV7-8
cdr3_length: 17
clone_size: NA
cdr3_nt: TGTGCCAGCAGCCACGGGAGGCCTATCGCGAACACCGGGGAGCTGTTTTTT
cdr3_aa: CASSHGRPIANTGELFF

d_call: NA
j_call: TRBJ1-5
v_call: TRBV4-1
cdr3_length: 14
clone_size: NA
cdr3_nt: TGCGCCAGCAGCCAAGAGTCAGGTTATCAGCCCCAGCATTTT
cdr3_aa: CASSQESGYQPQHF

d_call: NA
j_call: TRBJ1-1
v_call: TRBV6-5
cdr3_length: 15
clone_size: few
cdr3_nt: TGTGCCAGCAGTTACTCCAGAGAGGGCTGGACTGAAGCTTTCTTT
cdr3_aa: CASSYSREGWTEAFF

d_call: NA
j_call: TRBJ1-2
v_call: TRBV27
cdr3_length: 13
clone_size: NA
cdr3_nt: TGTGCCAGCAGTCCGGACAGCTTATATGGCTACACCTTC
cdr3_aa: CASSPDSLYGYTF

d_call: NA
j_call: TRBJ2-2
v_call: TRBV6-5
cdr3_length: 15
clone_size: NA
cdr3_nt: TGTGCCAGCAGTTATGGACAGCCAAACACCGGGGAGCTGTTTTTT
cdr3_aa: CASSYGQPNTGELFF